This T cell receptor (beta chain) emerged from a study of blood T cell repertoires in COVID-19. Study at large: COVID-19 samples from acute and convalescent phases originated in the United States, Italy and Spain.

CDR1 is SQVTM, CDR2 ANQGSEA, per germline. The CDR3 is 14 amino acids. Trimming cost V 4 bases and J 4 bases; bases outside gene matches: 8. Generated by immunoSEQ multiplex PCR, the TCRdb table keeps only in-frame clones and is missing some. The sample gives 400,000 to 550,000 clones, 85% to 90% of which show up once; roughly 4% is in the top ten. The sequence came from a woman aged 25 to 39 with acute or convalescent COVID-19. Sequencing was performed on peripheral blood. V and J are TRBV29-1 and TRBJ2-5; 8 nucleotides match TRBD1. CDR3 in DNA: TGCAGCGTTGTGTCAGGGGGCTTAGGAGAGACCCAGTACTTC. Residues: CSVVSGGLGETQYF.